A selection of T cell receptor beta chains follows, all from one sample in a study of CD8+CD57+ T cells in acquired aplastic anemia. A single record per CDR3 protein comes from TCRdb applying MiXCR to the reads. Altogether about 160,000 distinct CDR3 sequences are present, over 55% being singletons, with the ten largest covering 35% to 50%. Specimen: sorted CD4+, CD8+, or CD8+CD57+ T cells (not recorded which) from PBMCs. These receptor sequences come from a human donor with aplastic anemia. CDR3s include the opening cysteine and the closing phenylalanine or tryptophan. D genes are given only for firm matches. The listing skips clone size in some rows; elsewhere it reads once, few, many or a size class.

clone size | J gene | V gene | D gene | CDR3 DNA | CDR3 protein
few | TRBJ2-7 | TRBV20-1 | - | TGCAGTGCTAGAAAAGGGGACGAGCAGTACTTC | CSARKGDEQYF
- | TRBJ1-1 | TRBV19 | TRBD1 | TGTGCCAGTAGTATAGATCGGGACAGGACTGCTTTCTTT | CASSIDRDRTAFF
- | TRBJ2-2 | TRBV7-2 | - | TGTGCCAGCAGCGACGGGGAGCTGTTTTTT | CASSDGELFF
few | TRBJ2-7 | TRBV12-3/TRBV12-4 | TRBD1 | TGTGCCAGCAGTCCTAGACAGGGGTTCGACGAGCAGTACTTC | CASSPRQGFDEQYF
- | TRBJ1-6 | TRBV20-1 | TRBD1 | TGCAGTGCTAGGGGGGACAGGGGGCTAAGCTCCTATAATTCACCCCTCCACTTT | CSARGDRGLSSYNSPLHF
- | TRBJ2-1 | TRBV10-1 | TRBD2 | TGCGCCAGCAGGGGGACTAGCGGGAGTAACAATGAGCAGTTCTTC | CASRGTSGSNNEQFF
once | TRBJ2-6 | TRBV7-6 | - | TGTGCCAGCAGCCTGGGGGGGCTAGGGACCAACGTCCTGACTTTC | CASSLGGLGTNVLTF
- | TRBJ2-3 | TRBV2 | - | TGTGCCAGCAGTGAAGCAGTCCCATTTTACACAGATACGCAGTATTTT | CASSEAVPFYTDTQYF
- | TRBJ2-7 | TRBV7-6 | - | TGTGCCAGCAGCTTAAATAGCCAGGGAACCTACGAGCAGTACTTC | CASSLNSQGTYEQYF
- | TRBJ1-2 | TRBV19 | TRBD1 | TGTGCCACCAACCGGGACAGGGGTGACGGCTACACCTTC | CATNRDRGDGYTF
- | TRBJ2-3 | TRBV14 | - | TGTGCCAGCAGCCAAGGTCCGGCCCATTCCACAGATACGCAGTATTTT | CASSQGPAHSTDTQYF
- | TRBJ2-7 | TRBV15 | - | TGTGCCACCAGCAGAGACAGGGAGTCCTACGAGCAGTACTTC | CATSRDRESYEQYF
- | TRBJ1-6 | TRBV19 | - | TGTGCCAGTAGTATGACCGGAAGTTCACCCCTCCACTTT | CASSMTGSSPLHF
- | TRBJ2-5 | TRBV6-6 | - | TGTGCCTCCCGGGGTATCCAAGAGACCCAGTACTTC | CASRGIQETQYF
- | TRBJ1-1 | TRBV29-1 | - | TGCAGCGTTGAGTTTGGAAGGGGTGAAGCTTTCTTT | CSVEFGRGEAFF
- | TRBJ1-1 | TRBV7-3 | - | TGTGCCAGCAGCTTAGATCCGGGGTCCTCTGAAGCTTTCTTT | CASSLDPGSSEAFF
- | TRBJ2-1 | TRBV29-1 | - | TGCAGCGGGGTACCGGGACGAACTACCGATGAGCAGTTCTTC | CSGVPGRTTDEQFF
- | TRBJ1-5 | TRBV19 | - | TGTGCCAGTAGTATATCCGGGAGTTACCAGCCCCAGCATTTT | CASSISGSYQPQHF
few | TRBJ1-1 | TRBV6-5 | - | TGTGCCAGCAGTTACTTCCGGACAGTGAACACTGAAGCTTTCTTT | CASSYFRTVNTEAFF